This TCR beta chain comes out of a study of T cell repertoires in cytomegalovirus infection. On the study more broadly: An indication of both CMV infection and matching HLA type came from public TCR beta signatures.

TCRdb reprocessed the reads via MiXCR and lists one record per CDR3 protein. The sample lists roughly 300,000 distinct CDR3 sequences; over 7.5% were seen once. After removal of 2 bases from V and 8 bases from J, the junction contained 6 bases not matched to a gene. Per germline, CDR1 SGHTA and CDR2 FQGNSA. The CDR3 runs 14 residues. This clonotype was observed a handful of times. This rearrangement joins TRBV7-2 to TRBJ2-3; 8 positions agree with TRBD2. The sequence was obtained from a human donor in good health (CMV status not recorded). Some clones in this sample may be carry-over from other donors' samples. Sequenced: PBMCs. DNA of the CDR3: TGTGCCAGCAGCTTAAAAGCGGGAGTTGTTACGCAGTATTTT. It translates to CASSLKAGVVTQYF.